The source of this T cell receptor (beta chain) is a study of read filtering for tumor transcriptome and immune sequencing. This library used 300 to 500 ng RNA and molecular barcoded adaptors spanning alpha/delta and beta/gamma chains. TCRdb used MiXCR to reprocess the reads, holding one entry per CDR3 protein. The table lists 130,000 or so distinct CDR3 sequences, around 13% of them singletons. This clonotype showed up many times. This sequence originates from a donor aged 40 or older with multiple myeloma. Material for sequencing was a population of CD138-negative cells sorted from bone marrow.

The DNA for the CDR3 is TGCGCCAGCAGTCCAGGGGGCGGATACGAGCAGTACTTC. It translates to CASSPGGGYEQYF. The chain recombines TRBV4-1 with TRBJ2-7; 8 bases match TRBD1. From germline, CDR1 is MGHRA and CDR2 YSYEKL. The CDR3 loop spans 13 amino acids. V was pared by 6 bases and J by 4 bases, with 5 bases of the junction left unmatched.